This T cell receptor (beta chain) stems from a study of T cell responses to AZD1222 COVID-19 vaccine. Sequencing used immunoSEQ multiplex PCR; TCRdb keeps in-frame clones, though not all of them. The sample consists of approximately 140,000 clones, around 94% of them appearing once. A note on this clone: Its antigen is as yet unknown.

The CDR3 sequence is 15 residues long. Germline V gene sequence: CDR1 SGHAT, CDR2 FQNNGV. V dropped 3 bases and J dropped 3; count of bases not matched to a gene: 2. Findings and caveats of the study: In a largely white British group with more females than males, clonal diversity was possibly underestimated. Close to half of all spike-specific TCRs reportedly target regions of the variants that are unmutated. Rises in breadth and depth of Spike-specific TCRs came after two AZD1222 doses.

The input for sequencing was peripheral blood, taken on day 0 of AZD1222 vaccination. The source is an adult in good health. J is TRBJ2-1 and V is TRBV11-2, with 10 bases matching TRBD1. CDR3 in amino acids: CASSFDRGLYNEQFF. CDR3 bases: TGTGCCAGCAGCTTCGACAGGGGGCTCTACAATGAGCAGTTCTTC. Combining the CDR3 with reference TRBV11-2 and TRBJ2-1 gives the whole variable domain EAGVAQSPRYKIIEKRQSVAFWCNPISGHATLYWYQQILGQGPKLLIQFQNNGVVDDSQLPKDRFSAERLKGVDSTLKIQPAKLEDSAVYLCASSFDRGLYNEQFFGPGTRLTVL.